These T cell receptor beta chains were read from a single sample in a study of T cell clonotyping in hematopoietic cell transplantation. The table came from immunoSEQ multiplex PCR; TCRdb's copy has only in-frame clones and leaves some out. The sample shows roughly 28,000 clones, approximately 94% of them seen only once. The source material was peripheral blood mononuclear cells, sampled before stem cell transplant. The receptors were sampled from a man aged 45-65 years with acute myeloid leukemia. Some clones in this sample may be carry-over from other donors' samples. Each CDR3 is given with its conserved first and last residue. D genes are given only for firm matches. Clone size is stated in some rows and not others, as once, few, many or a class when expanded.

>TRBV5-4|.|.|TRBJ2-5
CASSRPGSVRETQYF
TGTGCCAGCAGCCGCCCGGGCAGCGTCAGGGAGACCCAGTACTTC
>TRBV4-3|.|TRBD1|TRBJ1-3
CASSQEQGAGGNTIYF
TGCGCCAGCAGCCAAGAGCAGGGGGCAGGAGGAAACACCATATATTTT
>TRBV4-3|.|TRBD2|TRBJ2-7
CASSQELPRDYSYEQYF
TGCGCCAGCAGCCAAGAACTCCCCCGGGACTACTCCTACGAGCAGTACTTC
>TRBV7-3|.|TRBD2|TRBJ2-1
CASSRGLAGGGQQFF
TGTGCCAGCAGCAGGGGACTAGCGGGGGGAGGCCAGCAGTTCTTC
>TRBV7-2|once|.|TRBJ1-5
CASSGRVGGGQPQHF
TGTGCCAGCAGCGGACGGGTGGGGGGCGGACAGCCCCAGCATTTT
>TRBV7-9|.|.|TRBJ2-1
CASSLKGEQFF
TGTGCCAGCAGCTTAAAGGGTGAGCAGTTCTTC
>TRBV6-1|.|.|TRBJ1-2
CASSEAQGLGNYGYTF
TGTGCCAGCAGTGAAGCGCAAGGGTTGGGAAACTATGGCTACACCTTC
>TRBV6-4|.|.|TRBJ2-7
CANRDCFPYEQYF
TGTGCCAACAGGGACTGTTTCCCCTACGAGCAGTACTTC
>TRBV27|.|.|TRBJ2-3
CASSFAGTQYF
TGTGCCAGCAGTTTTGCCGGTACGCAGTATTTT
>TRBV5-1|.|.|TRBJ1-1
CASSRGDTAEAFF
TGCGCCAGCAGCCGAGGGGACACCGCTGAAGCTTTCTTT
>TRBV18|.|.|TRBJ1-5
CASSPPTTGQPQHF
TGTGCCAGCTCACCCCCGACAACAGGTCAGCCCCAGCATTTT
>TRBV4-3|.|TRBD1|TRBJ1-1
CASSHRQGGNTEAFF
TGCGCCAGCAGCCATCGACAGGGTGGAAACACTGAAGCTTTCTTT
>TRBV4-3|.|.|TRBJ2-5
CASSQGFSGETQYF
TGCGCCAGCAGCCAAGGGTTTTCGGGAGAGACCCAGTACTTC
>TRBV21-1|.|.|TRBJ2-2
CASSKDGEYTGELFF
TGTGCCAGCAGCAAAGATGGGGAATACACCGGGGAGCTGTTTTTT
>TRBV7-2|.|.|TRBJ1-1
CASSLVAGLMNTEAFF
TGTGCCAGCAGCTTAGTTGCGGGCCTGATGAACACTGAAGCTTTCTTT
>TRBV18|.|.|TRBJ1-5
CASSQDGNQPQHF
TGTGCCAGCTCCCAGGACGGGAATCAGCCCCAGCATTTT
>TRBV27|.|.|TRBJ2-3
CASSFGVGDTQYF
TGTGCCAGCAGTTTTGGGGTGGGCGATACGCAGTATTTT
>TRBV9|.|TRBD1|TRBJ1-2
CASSVGDRGNGYTF
TGTGCCAGCAGCGTAGGGGACAGGGGGAATGGCTACACCTTC
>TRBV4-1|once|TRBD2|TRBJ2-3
CASSQLGTSGGTDTQYF
TGCGCCAGCAGCCAATTGGGGACTAGCGGGGGGACAGATACGCAGTATTTT
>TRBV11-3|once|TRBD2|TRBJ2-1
CASSLEASGLYNEQFF
TGTGCCAGCAGCTTAGAGGCTAGCGGTCTTTACAATGAGCAGTTCTTC
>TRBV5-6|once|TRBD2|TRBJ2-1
CASSFSGTEQFF
TGTGCCAGCAGCTTCAGCGGGACTGAGCAGTTCTTC
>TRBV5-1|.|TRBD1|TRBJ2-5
CASTTRTGGQETQYF
TGCGCCAGCACGACAAGGACAGGGGGACAAGAGACCCAGTACTTC
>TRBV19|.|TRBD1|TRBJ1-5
CASSILPRGRDQPQHF
TGTGCCAGTAGTATCCTCCCCAGGGGGAGGGATCAGCCCCAGCATTTT
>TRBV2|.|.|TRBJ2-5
CASRAGVNGETQYF
TGTGCCAGCAGGGCAGGGGTAAATGGTGAGACCCAGTACTTC
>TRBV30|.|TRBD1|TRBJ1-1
CAWSLGTGNTEAFF
TGTGCCTGGAGCCTAGGGACAGGGAACACTGAAGCTTTCTTT
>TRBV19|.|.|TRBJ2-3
CASSLGTSAVWNF
TGTGCCAGTAGTCTAGGGACCTCCGCGGTGTGGAATTTT
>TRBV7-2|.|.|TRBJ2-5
CASSLGGALRETQYF
TGTGCCAGCAGCTTAGGCGGGGCCCTCCGGGAGACCCAGTACTTC
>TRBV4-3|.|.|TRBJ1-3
CASSQDFWDSGNTIYF
TGCGCCAGCAGCCAAGACTTCTGGGACTCTGGAAACACCATATATTTT
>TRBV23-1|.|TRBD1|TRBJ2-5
CAKRRDSQETQYF
TGCGCCAAACGTCGGGACAGCCAAGAGACCCAGTACTTC
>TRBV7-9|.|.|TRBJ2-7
CASGPRQGYEQYF
TGTGCCAGCGGCCCCCGGCAGGGCTACGAGCAGTACTTC
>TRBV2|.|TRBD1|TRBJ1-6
CASSERGTGFSPLHF
TGTGCCAGCAGTGAACGGGGGACAGGGTTTTCACCCCTCCACTTT
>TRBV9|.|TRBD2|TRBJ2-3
CASSLRTSGSADTQYF
TGTGCCAGCAGCTTAAGGACTAGCGGGAGTGCAGATACGCAGTATTTT
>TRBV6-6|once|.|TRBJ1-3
CASRDSFSGNTIYF
TGTGCCAGCAGGGACAGTTTCTCTGGAAACACCATATATTTT
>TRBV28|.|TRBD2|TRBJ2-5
CASSLVQAGEETQYF
TGTGCCAGCAGCTTAGTCCAAGCGGGAGAGGAGACCCAGTACTTC
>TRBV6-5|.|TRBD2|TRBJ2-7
CASSYGAGGAEQYF
TGTGCCAGCAGTTACGGAGCGGGAGGCGCCGAGCAGTACTTC
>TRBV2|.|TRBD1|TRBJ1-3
CASSATLQGAISF
TGTGCCAGCAGCGCCACCCTTCAGGGGGCTATAAGTTTT
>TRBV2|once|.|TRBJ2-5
CASSPGGQETQYF
TGTGCCAGCTCCCCAGGGGGGCAGGAGACCCAGTACTTC
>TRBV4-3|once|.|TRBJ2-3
CASSQDGQTDTQYF
TGCGCCAGCAGCCAAGATGGGCAAACAGATACGCAGTATTTT
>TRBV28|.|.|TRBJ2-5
CASSPSSSSETQYF
TGTGCCAGCAGCCCGAGCTCCTCATCGGAGACCCAGTACTTC
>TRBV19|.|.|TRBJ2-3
CASSMESDVSTDTQYF
TGTGCCAGTAGTATGGAATCAGACGTAAGCACAGATACGCAGTATTTT
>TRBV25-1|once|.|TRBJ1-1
CASSSFMGQANTEAFF
TGTGCCAGCAGTTCCTTTATGGGGCAGGCTAACACTGAAGCTTTCTTT
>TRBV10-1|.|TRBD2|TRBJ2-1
CASSESGRMGNEQFF
TGCGCCAGCAGTGAGTCCGGGAGGATGGGCAATGAGCAGTTCTTC